This T cell receptor (beta chain) was recovered during a study of CD8 T cells in Susac syndrome. Random hexamers were used to reverse transcribe an amount of about 0.45 to 1 ug RNA. Amplification of TCR beta CDR3 across 54 Vbeta and 13 Jbeta was performed with immunoSEQ multiplex PCR. TCRdb recomputed calls from the immunoSEQ multiplex PCR reads with MiXCR, one row per CDR3 protein. The sample comprises fewer than 150,000 distinct CDR3 sequences, approximately 93% of which are singletons, and approximately 0.3% rests with the top ten. CD8+ and CD4+ T cells circulating in blood were sequenced for TCR beta. Healthy donors were controls matched for age and sex. The TEMRA cells underwent FACS enrichment, while the CD8+ and CD4+ T cells underwent negative isolation. CDR1 SEHNR and CDR2 FQNEAQ come from the germline V gene (reference sequence). The J segment lost 8 bases and the V segment lost 5 bases, leaving 5 bases of the junction unmatched. The CDR3 sequence is 12 residues long.

This chain uses TRBV7-9 with TRBJ1-1, with TRBD1 matching 7 bases. Material for sequencing was CD8+ T cells from PBMCs. The TCR comes from a human donor in good health. The CDR3 nucleotides are TGTGCCAGCAGCCGGGGGACAGCAGAAGCTTTCTTT. Translation: CASSRGTAEAFF. The complete variable domain, with remaining parts taken from reference TRBV7-9 and TRBJ1-1, reads DTGVSQNPRHKITKRGQNVTFRCDPISEHNRLYWYRQTLGQGPEFLTYFQNEAQLEKSRLLSDRFSAERPKGSFSTLEIQRTEQGDSAMYLCASSRGTAEAFFGQGTRLTVV.